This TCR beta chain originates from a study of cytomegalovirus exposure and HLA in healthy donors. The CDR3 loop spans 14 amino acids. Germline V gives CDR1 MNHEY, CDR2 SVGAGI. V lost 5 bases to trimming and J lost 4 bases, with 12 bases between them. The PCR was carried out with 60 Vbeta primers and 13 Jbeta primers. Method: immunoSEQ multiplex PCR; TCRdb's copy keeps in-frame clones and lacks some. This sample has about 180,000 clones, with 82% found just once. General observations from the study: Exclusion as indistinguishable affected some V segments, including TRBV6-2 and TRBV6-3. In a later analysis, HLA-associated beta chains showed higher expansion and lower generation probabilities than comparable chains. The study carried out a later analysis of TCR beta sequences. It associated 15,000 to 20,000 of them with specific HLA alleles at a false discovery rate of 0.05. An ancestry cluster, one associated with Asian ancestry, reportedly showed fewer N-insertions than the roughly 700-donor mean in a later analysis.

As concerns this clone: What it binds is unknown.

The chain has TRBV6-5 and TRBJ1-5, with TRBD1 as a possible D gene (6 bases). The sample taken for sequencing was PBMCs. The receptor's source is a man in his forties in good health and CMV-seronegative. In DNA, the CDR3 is TGTGCCAGCAGTCCCGGGACACATAATCAGCCCCAGCATTTT. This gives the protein CASSPGTHNQPQHF.